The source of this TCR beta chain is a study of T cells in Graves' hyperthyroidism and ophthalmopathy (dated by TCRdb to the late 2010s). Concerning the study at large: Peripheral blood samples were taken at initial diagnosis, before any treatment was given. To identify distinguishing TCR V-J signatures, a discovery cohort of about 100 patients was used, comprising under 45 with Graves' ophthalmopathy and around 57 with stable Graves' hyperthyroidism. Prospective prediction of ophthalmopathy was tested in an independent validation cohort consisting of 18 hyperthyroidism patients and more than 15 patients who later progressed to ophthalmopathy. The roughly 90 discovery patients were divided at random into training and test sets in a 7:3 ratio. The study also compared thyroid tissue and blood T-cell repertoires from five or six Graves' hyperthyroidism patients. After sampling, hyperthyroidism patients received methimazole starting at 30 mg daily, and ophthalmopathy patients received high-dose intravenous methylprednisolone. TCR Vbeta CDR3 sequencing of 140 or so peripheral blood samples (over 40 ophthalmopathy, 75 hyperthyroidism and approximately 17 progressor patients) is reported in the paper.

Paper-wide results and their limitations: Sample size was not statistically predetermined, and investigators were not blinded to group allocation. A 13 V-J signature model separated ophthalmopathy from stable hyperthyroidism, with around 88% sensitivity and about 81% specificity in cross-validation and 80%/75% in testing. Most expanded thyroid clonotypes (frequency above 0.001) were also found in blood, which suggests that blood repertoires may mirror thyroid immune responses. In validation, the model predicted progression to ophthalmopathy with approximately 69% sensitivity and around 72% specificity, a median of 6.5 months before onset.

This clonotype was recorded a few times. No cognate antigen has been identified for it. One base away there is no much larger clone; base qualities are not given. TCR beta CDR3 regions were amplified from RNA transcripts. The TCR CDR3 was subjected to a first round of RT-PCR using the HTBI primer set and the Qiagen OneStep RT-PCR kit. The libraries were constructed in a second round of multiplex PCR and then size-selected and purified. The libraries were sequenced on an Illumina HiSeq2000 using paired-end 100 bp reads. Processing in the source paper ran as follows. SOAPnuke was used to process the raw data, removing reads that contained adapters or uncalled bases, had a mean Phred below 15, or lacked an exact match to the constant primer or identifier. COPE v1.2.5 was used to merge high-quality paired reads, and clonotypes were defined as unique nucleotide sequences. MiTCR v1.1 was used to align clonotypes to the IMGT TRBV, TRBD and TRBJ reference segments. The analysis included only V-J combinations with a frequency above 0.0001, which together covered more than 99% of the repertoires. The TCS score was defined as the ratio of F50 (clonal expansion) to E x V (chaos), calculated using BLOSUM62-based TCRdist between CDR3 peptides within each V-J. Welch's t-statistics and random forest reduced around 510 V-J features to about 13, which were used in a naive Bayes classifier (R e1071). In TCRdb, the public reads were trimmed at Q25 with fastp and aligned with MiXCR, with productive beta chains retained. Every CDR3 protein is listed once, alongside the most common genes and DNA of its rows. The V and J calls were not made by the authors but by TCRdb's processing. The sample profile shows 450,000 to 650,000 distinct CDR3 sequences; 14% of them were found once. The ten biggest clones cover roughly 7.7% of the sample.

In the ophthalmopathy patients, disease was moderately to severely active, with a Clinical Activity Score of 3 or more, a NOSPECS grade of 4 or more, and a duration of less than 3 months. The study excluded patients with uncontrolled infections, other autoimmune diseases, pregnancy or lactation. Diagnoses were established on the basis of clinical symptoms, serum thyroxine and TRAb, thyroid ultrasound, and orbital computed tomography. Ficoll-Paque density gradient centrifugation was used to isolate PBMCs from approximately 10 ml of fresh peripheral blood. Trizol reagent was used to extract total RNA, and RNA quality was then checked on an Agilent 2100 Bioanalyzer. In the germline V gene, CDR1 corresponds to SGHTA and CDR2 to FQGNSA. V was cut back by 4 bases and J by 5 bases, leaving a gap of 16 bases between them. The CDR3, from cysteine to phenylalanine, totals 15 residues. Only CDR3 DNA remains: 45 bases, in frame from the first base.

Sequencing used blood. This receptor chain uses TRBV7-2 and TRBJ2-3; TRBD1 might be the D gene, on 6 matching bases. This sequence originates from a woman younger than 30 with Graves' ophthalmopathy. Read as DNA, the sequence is TGTGCCAGCAGCTCGACGCTGACAGGTCGAGATACGCAGTATTTT. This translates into CASSSTLTGRDTQYF.